A single sample gave rise to the 32 T cell receptor beta chains below, sequenced in a study of T cell clonality in common variable immunodeficiency. Regarding the study as a whole: Reportedly, TCR beta sequences from common variable immunodeficiency showed fewer deletions and N-nucleotide insertions.

Some clones are missing from TCRdb's copy, which holds only in-frame ones; the method was immunoSEQ multiplex PCR. The record shows 28,000 or so clones for this sample, with no singletons present. Their antigens are not known. The sample comprised peripheral blood mononuclear cells. These receptors all stem from a human donor with common variable immunodeficiency.

This clone appeared a few times. With the read ending 3 residues before the CDR3 end, the germline J gene is used to fill in that end. The V call is TRBV30, the J call TRBJ1-6; 7 nucleotides match TRBD1. The germline V gene has CDR1 GTSNPN and CDR2 SVGIG (reference sequence). V dropped 5 bases and J dropped 6; count of bases not matched to a gene: 13. CDR3 length: 16 amino acids. The CDR3 protein is CAWAPRQGTGNSPLHF. CDR3 DNA, as far as it was read: TGTGCCTGGGCCCCGAGACAGGGAACGGGTAATTCACCC.

This clone was seen at least ten times. Coverage ceases 3 residues before the CDR3 finishes, and the germline J gene fills in the end. The rearrangement uses TRBV5-1 and TRBJ2-2, with D possibly TRBD1 on 6 matching bases. In germline, CDR1 is SGHRS, CDR2 YFSETQ. CDR3 length: 16 residues. V lost 0 bases to trimming and J lost 0 bases, with 9 bases between them. CDR3 loop: CASSLVGTTNTGELFF. The sequenced part of the CDR3 DNA is TGCGCCAGCAGCTTGGTGGGGACAACGAACACCGGGGAG.

Concerning this clone itself: The read ends 3 residues shy of where the CDR3 ends; the end is completed using the germline J gene. This chain connects TRBV5-5 to TRBJ2-1, with 8 nucleotides matching TRBD2. Trimming took 0 bases from V and 6 from J; bases not matched to a gene: 5. There are 15 residues in the CDR3. Per germline, CDR1 SGHKS and CDR2 YYEKEE (reference sequence). CDR3 sequence reads: CASSLGLAMTNEQFF. The CDR3 bases that were read are TGTGCCAGCAGCTTGGGACTAGCGATGACCAATGAG.

This clone was seen repeatedly, ten times or more. The CDR3 end lies 3 residues beyond the end of the read and is filled in from the germline J gene. This chain links TRBV23-1 with TRBJ2-5, with D uncertain. TRBV23-1 is an open reading frame, and its role is uncertain. The CDR3 sequence is 13 residues long. V lost 0 bases to trimming and J lost 5 bases, with 7 bases between them. The sequenced part of the CDR3 DNA is TGCGCCAGCAGTCAATCACCCCGGGAGACC. Amino acids: CASSQSPRET. The CDR3, in full, reads CASSQSPRETQYF.

Of note for this clone: The CDR3 end falls 3 residues outside the read, so it is completed with the germline J gene. This chain links TRBV23-1 with TRBJ1-5; D may be TRBD1 (5 bases). TRBV23-1 is an open reading frame whose function is uncertain. With 3 bases removed from V and 0 bases from J, the gap between germline ends came to 18 bases. The CDR3 is 18 amino acids. The part of the CDR3 DNA that was read is TGCGCCAGCAGTCACCGGGACTGGGATCTCGATAGCAATCAGCCC. It codes for CASSHRDWDLDSNQP. The whole CDR3 protein is CASSHRDWDLDSNQPQHF.

A remark on this clone: Read coverage stops 3 residues before the CDR3 terminus; the germline J gene supplies the remainder. The gene calls are TRBV7-9 and TRBJ2-7; 8 nucleotides agree with TRBD1. Germline V gene lookup returns CDR1 SEHNR and CDR2 FQNEAQ (reference sequence). V lost 6 bases, J lost 5 bases, and 6 bases stayed unmatched. This CDR3 has 13 amino acids. The DNA read from the CDR3 is TGTGCCAGCAGGCCAACAGGGGGTGACGAG. As protein: CASRPTGGDE. The entire CDR3 sequence reads CASRPTGGDEQYF.

As to this clone: The missing CDR3 end, 3 residues past where the read stops, is filled in from the germline J gene. The chain is built from TRBV5-1 and TRBJ2-5; D might be TRBD2 (5 bases). V lost 2 bases and J 2 bases, leaving 10 bases between the germline ends. Germline values: CDR1 SGHRS, CDR2 YFSETQ. The CDR3 is 14 amino acids. The CDR3 loop reads CASSLGGPQETQYF. The part of the CDR3 DNA that was read is TGCGCCAGCAGCTTAGGCGGGCCACAAGAGACC.

This clone has only a few counts. The CDR3 bases that were read are TGCGCCAGCAGTGAGGGGGCAGGGGAGACC. Residues: CASSEGAGET. The CDR3 in full is CASSEGAGETQYF. The chain carries TRBV10-1 and TRBJ2-5, with D possibly TRBD1 on 5 matching bases. The read is 3 residues too short to cover the CDR3 end, so that end is filled in from the germline J gene. Germline lookup yields CDR1 WNHNN and CDR2 SYGVQD (reference sequence). Trimming pared 2 bases from V and 5 bases from J, leaving 9 bases between. The CDR3 is 13 amino acids.

Many counts were recorded for this clone. The read falls 3 residues short of the CDR3 end, and the missing part is taken from the germline J gene. The chain joins TRBV7-6 to TRBJ1-4; 9 bases are a match to TRBD1. This CDR3 is 16 amino acids long. Trimming at V came to 5 bases and at J to 2 bases, leaving 6 bases not matched to a gene. Germline V CDR1 and CDR2: SGHVS, FNYEAQ. The sequenced CDR3 bases are TGTGCCAGCAGCCCAACAGGGGGCATGACTAATGAAAAA. As protein: CASSPTGGMTNEK. In full, the CDR3 is CASSPTGGMTNEKLFF.

Concerning this clone: Sequencing ends 3 residues short of the CDR3 end; the germline J gene provides the rest. The chain links TRBV19 to TRBJ2-7; 9 bases map to TRBD1. The CDR3 is 15 amino acids. Losses at the gene ends were 6 bases for V and 2 bases for J; bases not matched to a gene: 8. Germline CDR1 is LNHDA and CDR2 is SQIVND (reference sequence). CDR3 DNA, as far as it was read: TGTGCCAGTAGCCGTACAGGGGGCATGGCCTACGAG. The encoded protein is CASSRTGGMAYE. The entire CDR3 reads CASSRTGGMAYEQYF.

Many counts were recorded for this clone. The DNA ends 3 residues before the CDR3 does, and the rest of the CDR3 is filled in from the germline J gene. The chain employs TRBV5-1 and TRBJ1-1; the D gene is possibly TRBD1 (6 bases). With 4 bases removed from V and 4 bases from J, the gap between germline ends came to 11 bases. Germline CDR1 is SGHRS and CDR2 is YFSETQ. This CDR3 is 13 amino acids long. CDR3 loop: CASSQQGGTEAFF. The covered CDR3 bases are TGCGCCAGCAGCCAACAGGGTGGCACTGAA.

There are many counts of this clone. CDR3 residues: CASSSAGSNQPQHF. The sequenced CDR3 bases are TGTGCCAGCAGCTCCGCGGGTAGCAATCAGCCC. The chain employs TRBV7-2 and TRBJ1-5; unclear D gene. Read sequence stops 3 residues before the CDR3 end, and the germline J gene provides the missing end. The CDR3 has 14 amino acids. The ends were cut back, 4 bases at V and 0 bases at J, with 7 bases in the middle. The V gene's germline CDR1 is SGHTA and CDR2 FQGNSA. The full variable domain, with the rest looked up from reference TRBV7-2 and TRBJ1-5, is GAGVSQSPSNKVTEKGKDVELRCDPISGHTALYWYRQSLGQGLEFLIYFQGNSAPDKSGLPSDRFSAERTGGSVSTLTIQRTQQEDSAVYLCASSSAGSNQPQHFGDGTRLSIL.

This clone was seen only a few times. The read falls 3 residues short of the CDR3 end, and the missing part is taken from the germline J gene. The chain employs TRBV5-1 and TRBJ2-1, with a possible D match to TRBD2 (6 bases). The germline V gene encodes CDR1 SGHRS and CDR2 YFSETQ. The CDR3 spans 13 residues. V dropped 3 bases and J dropped 8 bases, with 12 bases sitting between them. The CDR3 here is CASSSRWGDEQFF. CDR3 DNA, as far as it was read: TGCGCCAGCAGCTCGCGGTGGGGGGATGAG.

This clone was recorded many times. The CDR3 goes on 3 residues after the read ends, and that part is filled in from the germline J gene. The chain uses TRBV2 and TRBJ2-5; possible D gene TRBD2, 5 bases. V dropped 7 bases and J dropped 2 bases, with 11 bases sitting between them. Germline values: CDR1 SNHLY, CDR2 FYNNEI. This CDR3 is built from 13 residues. The CDR3 bases that were read are TGTGCCAGCACCCCGGACTGGCAAGAGACC. Its protein is CASTPDWQET. The complete CDR3 sequence is CASTPDWQETQYF. Full variable domain (rest looked up from reference TRBV2 and TRBJ2-5): EPEVTQTPSHQVTQMGQEVILRCVPISNHLYFYWYRQILGQKVEFLVSFYNNEISEKSEIFDDQFSVERPDGSNFTLKIRSTKLEDSAMYFCASTPDWQETQYFGPGTRLLVL.

This clone came up many times. The read ends 3 residues early relative to the CDR3; the germline J gene fills the gap. The chain carries TRBV20-1 and TRBJ2-1, with 9 bases aligning to TRBD2. The CDR3 extends over 15 amino acids. V shed 3 bases and J 2 bases; nucleotides not matched to a gene: 5. Germline lookup yields CDR1 DFQATT and CDR2 SNEGSKA (reference sequence). The DNA read from the CDR3 is TGCAGTGCTAGTACTGGGACTAGCACCTACAATGAG. This encodes CSASTGTSTYNE. The entire CDR3 protein is CSASTGTSTYNEQFF.

This clone has a handful of counts. The CDR3 DNA, read in part, is TGCGCCAGCAGCGCGGGACAGTACCAAGAGACC. Its protein is CASSAGQYQET. The CDR3 as a whole reads CASSAGQYQETQYF. The chain joins TRBV5-1 to TRBJ2-5; D possibly corresponds to TRBD1 (7 bases). The read terminates 3 residues before the CDR3 end, so the remaining end is supplied by the germline J gene. The CDR3 runs 14 residues. Germline loops: CDR1 SGHRS, CDR2 YFSETQ. V was pared by 4 bases and J by 0 bases, with 10 bases between.

Points on this clone: The CDR3 goes on 3 residues after the read ends, and that part is filled in from the germline J gene. V gene TRBV5-1 combines with J gene TRBJ2-1; 7 bases are shared with TRBD1. The CDR3 spans 15 residues. Losses at the gene ends were 0 bases for V and 3 bases for J; bases not matched to a gene: 3. Germline loops: CDR1 SGHRS, CDR2 YFSETQ. The DNA read from the CDR3 is TGCGCCAGCAGCTTGGAGGGACAGCTCTACAATGAG. Its translation: CASSLEGQLYNE. The whole CDR3 protein reads CASSLEGQLYNEQFF.

Points on this clone: The CDR3 is cut off 3 residues early in the read; its end comes from the germline J gene. The chain links TRBV20-1 to TRBJ2-5, with 14 positions matching TRBD2. There are 16 residues in the CDR3. Germline CDR1 reads DFQATT; CDR2 reads SNEGSKA (reference sequence). V dropped 5 bases and J dropped 5; count of bases not matched to a gene: 10. The CDR3 here is CSAQKTSGGARETQYF. The sequenced CDR3 bases are TGCAGTGCTCAGAAGACTAGCGGGGGGGCAAGGGAGACC.

Note on this clone: The sample contains more than one DNA sequence encoding this CDR3. The CDR3 sequence: CASSWTGWETQYF. Partial CDR3 DNA: TGTGCCAGCAGCTGGACAGGGTGGGAGACC. V gene TRBV6-2 or TRBV6-3 combines with J gene TRBJ2-5; TRBD1 aligns across 8 bases. The read ends 3 residues early relative to the CDR3; the germline J gene fills the gap. This CDR3 is built from 13 residues. J gave up 5 bases and V 6 bases, and 5 bases lay outside the gene matches. In germline, CDR1 is MNHEY, CDR2 SVGEGT.

This clone appeared a few times. Read coverage stops 3 residues before the CDR3 terminus; the germline J gene supplies the remainder. The chain employs TRBV7-9 and TRBJ2-7; 7 bases are shared with TRBD1. In germline, CDR1 is SEHNR, CDR2 FQNEAQ (reference sequence). The V and J ends lost 1 base and 0 bases, in that order; junction bases with no gene match: 3. CDR3 size: 15 residues. The CDR3 region is CASSLGGTVSYEQYF. The covered CDR3 bases are TGTGCCAGCAGCTTAGGTGGGACAGTCTCCTACGAG.

Relative to its sample, this clone is medium-sized. The read comes to an end 3 residues before the CDR3 does, leaving the germline J gene to fill in the end. The chain has TRBV29-1 and TRBJ1-1; the match to TRBD1 covers 8 bases. Germline V gene sequence: CDR1 SQVTM, CDR2 ANQGSEA. This CDR3 has 11 residues. Partial CDR3 DNA: TGCAGCGTTGTCAGGGGGCGCGGA. This sequence encodes CSVVRGRG. The CDR3 in its entirety is CSVVRGRGAFF.

In this sample, this clone turned up a few times. The read ends 3 residues early relative to the CDR3; the germline J gene fills the gap. This sequence joins TRBV18 and TRBJ1-2; a weak D match, TRBD1 (6 bases). There are 16 residues in the CDR3. Trimming took off 3 bases at V and 0 bases at J, with 14 bases between the two ends. Per germline, CDR1 KGHSH and CDR2 LQKENI. CDR3 DNA (partial): TGTGCCAGCTCACCGTCCCGGGGGGGGCCTAACTATGGC. It translates to CASSPSRGGPNYG. The whole CDR3 protein reads CASSPSRGGPNYGYTF.

Of note for this clone: The read finishes 3 residues shy of the CDR3 end, and the germline J gene is used to complete it. V and J are TRBV11-3 and TRBJ2-2, with D possibly being TRBD1 (6 bases). The CDR3 consists of 14 residues. CDR1 is SGHNT and CDR2 is YENEEA in the germline V gene. Trimming removed 1 base from V and 6 bases from J, with 9 bases in between. CDR3 bases read: TGTGCCAGCAGCTTAGTCGGGACATCCGGGGAG. Amino acids: CASSLVGTSGE. The entire CDR3 sequence reads CASSLVGTSGELFF.

This clone was detected a few times. Coverage ceases 3 residues before the CDR3 finishes, and the germline J gene fills in the end. V is TRBV6-2 or TRBV6-3 and J is TRBJ1-2, with 7 bases aligning to TRBD1. Germline V gene lookup returns CDR1 MNHEY and CDR2 SVGEGT. This CDR3 contains 12 residues. The sequenced CDR3 bases are TGTGCCAGCAGTACTACAGGGGTCGGC. As protein: CASSTTGVG. From start to end, the CDR3 is CASSTTGVGYTF.

Notes on this clone: The read falls 3 residues short of the CDR3 end, and the missing part is taken from the germline J gene. This chain uses TRBV18 with TRBJ2-3, with D perhaps TRBD1 (5 bases). CDR1 and CDR2 (germline): KGHSH, LQKENI. Trimming took 5 bases from V and 2 from J, leaving 23 bases between them. CDR3 size: 18 residues. CDR3 sequence reads: CASSSPRAGQLYTDTQYF. The part of the CDR3 DNA that was read is TGTGCCAGCTCATCGCCCCGGGCAGGACAACTCTACACAGATACG.

The table lists this clone with a few counts. The read terminates 3 residues ahead of where the CDR3 ends, so the germline J gene completes it. The chain recombines TRBV7-8 with TRBJ1-2; 8 positions agree with TRBD1. Germline-derived CDR1 and CDR2 are SGHVS and FQNEAQ. The CDR3 extends over 16 amino acids. Trimming at V came to 2 bases and at J to 5 bases, leaving 10 bases not matched to a gene. The CDR3 bases that were read are TGTGCCAGCAGCTTAAACCGGGACAGGACTTTATATGGC. The encoded protein is CASSLNRDRTLYG. The whole CDR3 protein is CASSLNRDRTLYGYTF.

The CDR3 bases that were read are TGCAGTGCTAGTGGGGACAGGGGGGATCTAGGACGAGAGACC. Protein: CSASGDRGDLGRET. The entire CDR3 sequence reads CSASGDRGDLGRETQYF. This chain connects TRBV20-1 to TRBJ2-5; 11 positions match TRBD1. The read gets to within 3 residues of the CDR3 end, and the germline J gene fills in the rest. The CDR3 is 17 amino acids. CDR1 is DFQATT and CDR2 is SNEGSKA in the germline V gene (reference sequence). V gave up 3 bases and J gave up 4 bases; unmatched junction bases: 13.

This clone has a handful of counts. The read stops 3 residues short of the end of the CDR3; the missing end is completed from the germline J gene. The V and J genes are TRBV5-1 and TRBJ2-3; D possibly corresponds to TRBD2 (5 bases). Germline CDR1 and CDR2: SGHRS and YFSETQ. V was shortened by 3 bases and J by 1 base, with 15 bases between the two germline ends. The CDR3 extends over 16 amino acids. The covered CDR3 bases are TGCGCCAGCAGCTACGGAGCTAGCCTAGGCACAGATACG. Amino acid sequence: CASSYGASLGTDT. The full-length CDR3 reads as CASSYGASLGTDTQYF.

This clone has more than one count but fewer than ten. The CDR3 sequence: CASSLASWGADTGELFF. The CDR3 DNA, read in part, is TGCGCCAGCAGCTTGGCTTCTTGGGGCGCAGACACCGGGGAG. This sequence joins TRBV5-1 and TRBJ2-2; possible D gene TRBD1, 5 bases. The read terminates 3 residues before the CDR3 end, so the remaining end is supplied by the germline J gene. Trimming cost V 0 bases and J 3 bases, with 15 bases left between them. The CDR3 consists of 17 residues. Germline values: CDR1 SGHRS, CDR2 YFSETQ.

In its sample, this clone was seen a few times. The sequenced fragment ends 3 residues before the CDR3 boundary, so the rest is inferred from the germline J gene. This chain connects TRBV20-1 to TRBJ1-6, with TRBD1 as a possible D gene (5 bases). CDR3 size: 13 residues. Germline lookup yields CDR1 DFQATT and CDR2 SNEGSKA (reference sequence). With 6 bases removed from V and 5 bases from J, the gap between germline ends came to 11 bases. The CDR3 bases that were read are TGCAGTGCCAGCGGGACTAATAATTCACCC. Protein: CSASGTNNSP. The entire CDR3 protein is CSASGTNNSPLHF.

This clone was counted many times. The sequence runs out 3 residues before the end of the CDR3; the remainder is reconstructed from the germline J gene. This sequence joins TRBV5-4 and TRBJ2-5, with D maybe TRBD2 (5 bases). V dropped 3 bases and J dropped 5 bases, with 11 bases sitting between them. The germline V gene encodes CDR1 SGHNT and CDR2 YYREEE (reference sequence). This CDR3 has 13 residues. The sequenced part of the CDR3 DNA is TGTGCCAGCAGCTCCGGGGTGGGGGAGACC. It translates to CASSSGVGET. In full, the CDR3 reads CASSSGVGETQYF.

This clone was found a few times. The read terminates 3 residues before the CDR3 end, so the remaining end is supplied by the germline J gene. The chain uses TRBV7-8 and TRBJ2-5, with a weak D call TRBD1 (7 bases). Trimming took off 3 bases at V and 7 bases at J, with 15 bases between the two ends. This CDR3 is 14 amino acids long. The germline V gene encodes CDR1 SGHVS and CDR2 FQNEAQ. This chain's CDR3 is CASSLRDPGGTQYF. CDR3 DNA, as far as it was read: TGTGCCAGCAGCTTGCGGGACCCAGGGGGGACC.